These 15 T cell receptor beta chains share one sample of origin, sequenced in a study of blood T cell repertoires in COVID-19. The protocol was immunoSEQ multiplex PCR, while the TCRdb copy is restricted to in-frame clones and leaves out a portion. The sample contains 150,000 to 200,000 clones, approximately 90% of which appear only once. Specimen: peripheral blood. The receptor source for this set is a man aged 18 to 35 who had recovered from COVID-19.

Only a few counts were recorded for this clone. V and J are TRBV7-6 and TRBJ1-3; 7 nucleotides line up with TRBD1. Germline assignment: CDR1 SGHVS and CDR2 FNYEAQ. This CDR3 comprises 17 residues. With V trimmed by 5 bases and J by 2 bases, 12 bases remained unmatched. CDR3 residues: CASSTSIHGTAGNTIYF. Here the CDR3 DNA reads TGTGCCAGCAGCACCTCGATACACGGGACAGCTGGAAACACCATATATTTT.

This clone appeared a single time. The chain is built from TRBV4-1 and TRBJ2-7; TRBD2 matches at 9 bases. In germline, CDR1 is MGHRA, CDR2 YSYEKL. The CDR3 spans 19 residues. V gave up 4 bases and J gave up 1 base; unmatched junction bases: 17. CDR3 coding DNA: TGCGCCAGCAGCCTCCCGCTGGCGGGAGGGCCCTCGTTATCCTACGAGCAGTACTTC. It yields the protein CASSLPLAGGPSLSYEQYF.

The chain links TRBV5-5 to TRBJ1-3; D remains ambiguous. CDR1 is SGHKS, CDR2 YYEKEE, per germline (reference sequence). V lost 4 bases and J 1 base, leaving 12 bases between the germline ends. The CDR3 totals 15 residues. The CDR3 loop is CASSLTWTSGNTIYF. The DNA of the CDR3 is TGTGCCAGCAGCCTTACTTGGACTTCTGGAAACACCATATATTTT.

The chain has TRBV28 and TRBJ1-2, with TRBD1 as a possible D gene (6 bases). The V gene's germline CDR1 is MDHEN and CDR2 SYDVKM. Between the trimmed V and J ends, which lost 5 bases and 8 bases, there was a span of 15 bases. The CDR3 runs 13 residues. CDR3: CASSLGTGRGYTF. Written as DNA, the CDR3 is TGTGCCAGCAGTCTAGGAACAGGGAGAGGCTACACCTTC.

This chain uses TRBV4-1 with TRBJ1-5; tentative D call: TRBD1 (6 bases). Germline assignment: CDR1 MGHRA and CDR2 YSYEKL. The CDR3 is 16 amino acids. Trimming shortened V by 1 base and J by 8 bases, and 18 bases separated the two germline ends. The CDR3 nucleotides are TGCGCCAGCAGCCAAGTGCCGGGAGGGGGATATGAGCCCCAGCATTTT. Translating it yields CASSQVPGGGYEPQHF.

The rearrangement uses TRBV19 and TRBJ2-7; D is possibly TRBD1 (6 bases). With 9 bases removed from V and 6 bases from J, the gap between germline ends came to 21 bases. The CDR3 loop spans 14 amino acids. Looked up from germline, CDR1 is LNHDA and CDR2 is SQIVND (reference sequence). CDR3 sequence: CARQSRGHLREQYF. The CDR3 coding sequence is TGTGCCAGACAGTCCCGGGGACACCTTCGCGAGCAGTACTTC.

The rearrangement links TRBV13 to TRBJ2-7; 14 nucleotides match TRBD2. Per germline, CDR1 PRHDT and CDR2 FYEKMQ (reference sequence). The junction had 6 bases not matched to a gene; V was cut back by 10 bases and J by 7 bases. The CDR3 spans 13 residues. The CDR3 loop reads CATAGTSGSEQYF. CDR3 nucleotide sequence: TGTGCCACCGCCGGGACTAGCGGGAGTGAGCAGTACTTC.

The chain has TRBV2 and TRBJ1-3, with D uncertain. V was shortened by 8 bases and J by 2 bases, with 7 bases between the two germline ends. Germline V gene lookup returns CDR1 SNHLY and CDR2 FYNNEI. CDR3 length equals 12 residues. The CDR3 region has the DNA TGTGCCAGCGTGAGGACTGGAAACACCATATATTTT. Protein: CASVRTGNTIYF.

V gene TRBV10-3 combines with J gene TRBJ1-2; weak D call: TRBD1 (5 bases). V lost 2 bases, J lost 4 bases, and 5 bases lay in between. The CDR3 runs to 12 residues. Germline CDR1 reads ENHRY; CDR2 reads SYGVKD. The CDR3 DNA sequence: TGTGCCATCAGTGAGAGGGGCTATGGCTACACCTTC. This codes for CAISERGYGYTF.

This clone occurred once. The chain joins TRBV11-2 to TRBJ2-7; D not resolved. Deletions cut 0 bases from V and 3 bases from J, with 9 bases between. Germline lookup yields CDR1 SGHAT and CDR2 FQNNGV. CDR3 length: 14 amino acids. CDR3 residues: CASSLDRLVYEQYF. The CDR3, as DNA: TGTGCCAGCAGCTTAGATCGGCTAGTCTACGAGCAGTACTTC.

This clone was seen just once. The genes are TRBV6-6 and TRBJ2-7; 9 bases match TRBD2. V was clipped by 6 bases and J by 6 bases; unmatched bases: 9. This CDR3 spans 14 amino acids. Germline V gene data show CDR1 as MNHNY and CDR2 as SVGAGI (reference sequence). The CDR3, as DNA: TGTGCCAGCAGGTCCCATGAGCGGGAGGTCGAGCAGTACTTC. Amino acid sequence: CASRSHEREVEQYF.

This clone was seen only once. The same CDR3 can be traced to other DNA sequences in this sample. V is TRBV12-3 or TRBV12-4 and J is TRBJ1-1, with D possibly TRBD1 on 5 matching bases. V lost 3 bases, J lost 1 base, and 6 bases lay in between. The CDR3 is 13 amino acids. In DNA, the CDR3 is TGTGCCAGCAGTTTGGGGGGGAACACTGAAGCTTTCTTT. It is translated as CASSLGGNTEAFF.

The chain is built from TRBV3-1 (or the pseudogene TRBV3-2) and TRBJ1-1; weak D call: TRBD1 (5 bases). The CDR3 consists of 14 residues. Germline loops: CDR1 LGHDT, CDR2 YNNKEL (reference sequence). Trimming removed 3 bases at V and 5 bases at J, with 13 bases between. Here the CDR3 DNA reads TGTGCCAGCAGCCAGTCGGCAGGGCGGACTGAAGCTTTCTTT. Protein sequence: CASSQSAGRTEAFF.

V usage is TRBV18 and J usage is TRBJ1-1; the D gene is possibly TRBD1 (5 bases). The CDR3 covers 13 residues. The germline gives CDR1 KGHSH, CDR2 LQKENI. Trimming pared 4 bases from V and 0 bases from J, leaving 6 bases between. The CDR3 DNA sequence: TGTGCCAGCTCACAGGGGATGAACACTGAAGCTTTCTTT. Translating it yields CASSQGMNTEAFF.

CDR3 DNA: TGTGCCTGGAGTCCGTTTACAACAGGGGCTTGGGGCAGTGCTTTCTTT. Protein: CAWSPFTTGAWGSAFF. V and J are TRBV30 and TRBJ1-1; 7 bases line up with TRBD1. V was pared by 2 bases and J by 11 bases, with 20 bases of the junction left unmatched. The CDR3 has 16 amino acids. Germline V gene sequence: CDR1 GTSNPN, CDR2 SVGIG (reference sequence). Supplemented by reference TRBV30 and TRBJ1-1, the full variable domain reads SQTIHQWPATLVQPVGSPLSLECTVEGTSNPNLYWYRQAAGRGLQLLFYSVGIGQISSEVPQNLSASRPQDRQFILSSKKLLLSDSGFYLCAWSPFTTGAWGSAFFGQGTRLTVV.